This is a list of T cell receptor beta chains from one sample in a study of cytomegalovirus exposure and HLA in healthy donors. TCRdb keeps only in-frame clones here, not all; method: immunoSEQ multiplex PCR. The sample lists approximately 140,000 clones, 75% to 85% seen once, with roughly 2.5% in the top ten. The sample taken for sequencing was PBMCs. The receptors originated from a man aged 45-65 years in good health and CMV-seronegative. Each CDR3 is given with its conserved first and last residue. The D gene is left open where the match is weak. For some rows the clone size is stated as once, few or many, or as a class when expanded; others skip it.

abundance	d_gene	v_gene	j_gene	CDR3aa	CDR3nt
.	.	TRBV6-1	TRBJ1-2	CASSELDSF	TGTGCCAGCAGTGAACTTGACAGCTTC
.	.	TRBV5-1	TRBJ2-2	CASSLAVLGHPNTGELFF	TGCGCCAGCAGCTTGGCAGTCTTAGGACATCCGAACACCGGGGAGCTGTTTTTT
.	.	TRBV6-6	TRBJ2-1	CASSPQGRQEQFF	TGTGCCAGCAGTCCTCAGGGAAGGCAGGAGCAGTTCTTC
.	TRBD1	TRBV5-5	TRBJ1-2	CASSSGQGGYGYTF	TGTGCCAGCAGCTCGGGACAGGGTGGCTATGGCTACACCTTC
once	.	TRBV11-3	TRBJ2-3	CASSLEGATDTQYF	TGTGCCAGCAGCTTAGAGGGAGCCACAGATACGCAGTATTTT
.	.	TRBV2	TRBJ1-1	CARSAGWGTEAFF	TGTGCCAGAAGCGCAGGGTGGGGCACTGAAGCTTTCTTT
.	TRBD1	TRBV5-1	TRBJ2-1	CAIRLGQDYNEQFF	TGCGCCATCCGACTGGGACAGGATTACAATGAGCAGTTCTTC
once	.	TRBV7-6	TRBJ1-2	CASSLAPGGPVPSYGYTF	TGTGCCAGCAGCTTAGCGCCCGGAGGGCCCGTCCCCTCCTATGGCTACACCTTC
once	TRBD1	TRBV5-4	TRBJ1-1	CASSPPRGRGDTEAFF	TGTGCCAGCAGCCCCCCCAGGGGGCGAGGTGACACTGAAGCTTTCTTT
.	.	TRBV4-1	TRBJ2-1	CASSQVDMGLSYNEQFF	TGCGCCAGCAGCCAAGTTGATATGGGCCTCTCCTACAATGAGCAGTTCTTC